This TCR beta chain was documented in a study of blood T cell repertoires in COVID-19. Study as a whole: Sources were T cells, B-cell-depleted T cells, or PBMCs; the material itself was cDNA or gDNA.

Here immunoSEQ multiplex PCR was the method, and the copy in TCRdb shows in-frame clones only, minus some. The sample has around 130,000 clones, around 89% seen once; the top ten hold roughly 2.1%. This clone was detected a few times. This CDR3 comprises 14 residues. CDR1 and CDR2 (germline): SQVTM, ANQGSEA. The V and J ends lost 6 bases and 7 bases respectively, with 22 bases between them. The TCR sequence derives from a man in his sixties or seventies with active COVID-19. Sequencing input: peripheral blood. The genes are TRBV29-1 and TRBJ2-7; TRBD2 is a possible D gene (5 bases). The CDR3 region has the DNA TGCAGCGTCGCCACACATTTACTACTAGGGGAGCAGTACTTC. The encoded protein is CSVATHLLLGEQYF.